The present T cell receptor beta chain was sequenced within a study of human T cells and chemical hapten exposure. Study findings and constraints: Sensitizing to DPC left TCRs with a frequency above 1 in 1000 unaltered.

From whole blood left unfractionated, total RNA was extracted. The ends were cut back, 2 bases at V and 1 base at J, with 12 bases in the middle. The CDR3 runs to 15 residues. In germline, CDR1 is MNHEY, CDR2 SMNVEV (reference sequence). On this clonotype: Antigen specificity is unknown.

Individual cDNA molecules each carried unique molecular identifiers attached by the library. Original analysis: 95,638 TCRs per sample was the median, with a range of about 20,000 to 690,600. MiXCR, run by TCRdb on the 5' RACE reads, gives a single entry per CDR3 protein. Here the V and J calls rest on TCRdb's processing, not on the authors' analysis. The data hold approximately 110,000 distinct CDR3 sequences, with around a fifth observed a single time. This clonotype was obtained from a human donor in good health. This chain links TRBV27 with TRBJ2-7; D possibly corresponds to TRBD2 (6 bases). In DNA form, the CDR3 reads TGTGCCAGCAGTTTACGCGGGGTGAATTCCTACGAGCAGTACTTC. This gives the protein CASSLRGVNSYEQYF.